Shown below are 29 T cell receptor beta chains from a single sample sequenced in a study of glioma-infiltrating T cells. TCR alpha and beta CDR3 regions were amplified from RNA using iRepertoire nested multiplex PCR. Via MiXCR, TCRdb re-called the multiplex PCR reads, giving one row per CDR3 protein. The sample has 100,000 to 150,000 distinct CDR3 sequences, roughly 25% seen once; the top ten hold 13% to 15%. Sample: glioma tissue, nonneoplastic brain tissue, or PBMCs (not recorded which). These receptors came from a human donor with low-grade glioma or glioblastoma, undergoing nonglioma brain surgery, or in good health (not recorded which).

Ten or more counts support this clonotype. The CDR3 sequence: CASIRTSSGNTIYF. In nucleotides, the CDR3 is TGTGCCAGCATTAGGACATCCTCTGGAAACACCATATATTTT. The rearrangement joins TRBV2 to TRBJ1-3; D perhaps matches TRBD1 (5 bases). Trimming pared 7 bases from V and 0 bases from J, leaving 10 bases between. The CDR3 extends over 14 amino acids. The germline V gene encodes CDR1 SNHLY and CDR2 FYNNEI.

This clonotype was detected ten times or more. This rearrangement joins TRBV20-1 to TRBJ2-1; D gene unclear. The CDR3 contains 14 residues. Trimming left V 7 bases short and J 0 bases short, with 13 bases between. Per the germline V gene, CDR1 is DFQATT and CDR2 is SNEGSKA (reference sequence). In nucleotides, the CDR3 is TGCAGTGGGGTCGCGCGTAGCTCCTACAATGAGCAGTTCTTC. This translates into CSGVARSSYNEQFF.

V gene TRBV5-1 combines with J gene TRBJ2-5; no definite D call. The germline V gene has CDR1 SGHRS and CDR2 YFSETQ. V gave up 1 base and J gave up 0 bases, with 10 bases separating them. The CDR3 is 15 residues long. The CDR3 DNA follows: TGCGCCAGCAGCTTGAACGGGCCGTACCAAGAGACCCAGTACTTC. Translating gives CASSLNGPYQETQYF.

On this clonotype: A much larger clone differs by one base, so this may be a read error. A read error is likely, as this CDR3 ends without the conserved phenylalanine or tryptophan. V is TRBV7-9 and J is TRBJ2-5, with a weak D call TRBD2 (5 bases). Trimming removed 1 base at V and 7 bases at J, with 13 bases between. Germline lookup yields CDR1 SEHNR and CDR2 FQNEAQ (reference sequence). This CDR3 comprises 14 residues. The CDR3 sequence: CASSLGHPRVTQYL. The CDR3, as DNA: TGTGCCAGCAGCTTAGGACACCCGAGGGTGACCCAGTACCTC.

At least ten counts were recorded for this clonotype. The genes are TRBV19 and TRBJ1-5; no reliable D call. Trimming took off 5 bases at V and 6 bases at J, with 11 bases between the two ends. CDR1 and CDR2 from the germline V gene are LNHDA and SQIVND (reference sequence). The CDR3 covers 13 residues. CDR3 bases: TGTGCCAGTAGTGTTTCTACTGGTCAGCCCCAGCATTTT. Its protein is CASSVSTGQPQHF.

Only a few counts were recorded for this clonotype. The rearrangement links TRBV7-9 to TRBJ2-3; D possibly corresponds to TRBD2 (6 bases). CDR3 length: 16 amino acids. Germline CDR1 and CDR2: SEHNR and FQNEAQ (reference sequence). Between the trimmed V and J ends, which lost 5 bases and 1 base, there was a span of 16 bases. The CDR3 DNA reads as TGTGCCAGCAGCCCCGGCTGGGGGGTGGGCACAGATACGCAGTATTTT. Protein: CASSPGWGVGTDTQYF.

The genes are TRBV2 and TRBJ2-7; TRBD2 is a possible D gene (6 bases). The germline gives CDR1 SNHLY, CDR2 FYNNEI. V dropped 8 bases and J dropped 5 bases, with 19 bases sitting between them. CDR3 size: 14 residues. The CDR3 DNA reads as TGTGCCAGCGACGGGAGTCGGGGAGTCAACGAGCAGTACTTC. This translates into CASDGSRGVNEQYF.

This clonotype was seen many times. The chain links TRBV20-1 to TRBJ2-1; possible D gene TRBD2, 6 bases. With 2 bases removed from V and 6 bases from J, the gap between germline ends came to 14 bases. Per the germline V gene, CDR1 is DFQATT and CDR2 is SNEGSKA (reference sequence). The CDR3 is 14 residues long. CDR3 DNA sequence: TGCAGTGCTAGATGGAGTGGGCGGGGCAATGAGCAGTTCTTC. Protein sequence: CSARWSGRGNEQFF.

The V and J genes are TRBV12-3 or TRBV12-4 and TRBJ2-3; 10 bases are a match to TRBD1. J was trimmed by 4 bases and V by 7 bases; bases with no gene match: 8. The CDR3 consists of 15 residues. CDR3 sequence: CASTADRGLADTQYF. Written as DNA, the CDR3 is TGTGCCAGCACCGCCGACAGGGGGCTTGCAGATACGCAGTATTTT.

Only a few counts were recorded for this clonotype. The chain is built from TRBV5-4 and TRBJ2-2; weak D call: TRBD1 (5 bases). CDR3 length: 14 amino acids. Deletions cut 5 bases from V and 6 bases from J, with 14 bases between. Germline-derived CDR1 and CDR2 are SGHNT and YYREEE (reference sequence). The CDR3 spells CASRTREHAGELFF. CDR3 bases: TGTGCCAGCAGGACCAGGGAACACGCCGGGGAGCTGTTTTTT. Filled out from reference TRBV5-4 and TRBJ2-2, the complete variable domain reads ETGVTQSPTHLIKTRGQQVTLRCSSQSGHNTVSWYQQALGQGPQFIFQYYREEENGRGNFPPRFSGLQFPNYSSELNVNALELDDSALYLCASRTREHAGELFFGEGSRLTVL.

Turning to this clonotype: This may arise from a read error, as a much more abundant clone is one base away. The rearrangement links TRBV5-4 to TRBJ1-5; no firm D call. Germline CDR1 is SGHNT and CDR2 is YYREEE (reference sequence). The CDR3 has 16 residues. The V end lost 3 bases, the J end lost 0 bases, and 13 bases lay between the germline ends. CDR3 sequence (DNA): TGTGCCAGCAGCTCGAAGCTCTTCTATAGCAATCAGCCCCAGCATTTT. This codes for CASSSKLFYSNQPQHF.

About this clonotype: A clone one base away is much larger, so this may be a read error. The rearrangement uses TRBV7-3 and TRBJ2-2, with a tentative D call TRBD2 (5 bases). The germline V gene encodes CDR1 SGHTA and CDR2 FQGTGA. The CDR3 sequence is 13 residues long. CDR3 protein: CASSLAYPGDLFF. The CDR3 bases are TGTGCCAGCAGCTTAGCCTACCCCGGGGATCTGTTTTTT.

This clonotype came up a few times. A read error may explain this, as a much larger clone is one base away. V is TRBV27 and J is TRBJ2-1, with D possibly matching TRBD2 (6 bases). CDR3 length: 18 residues. Looked up from germline, CDR1 is MNHEY and CDR2 is SMNVEV (reference sequence). The CDR3 sequence: CTSSPGLEERASYNEQFF. DNA of the CDR3: TGTACCAGCAGTCCTGGTCTGGAAGAGCGGGCATCCTACAATGAGCAGTTCTTC.

This clonotype was counted at least ten times. V usage is TRBV7-2 and J usage is TRBJ2-7; 9 nucleotides align to TRBD2. In germline, CDR1 is SGHTA, CDR2 FQGNSA. This CDR3 has 14 amino acids. V shed 5 bases, J shed 3 bases, and the junction held 5 bases outside the gene matches. CDR3 sequence: CASSVSGSYYEQYF. CDR3 in DNA: TGTGCCAGCAGCGTTAGCGGGAGCTACTACGAGCAGTACTTC.

This clonotype turned up a few times. The J gene is TRBJ2-7, the V gene TRBV11-2; a weak D match, TRBD1 (6 bases). The CDR3 extends over 16 amino acids. V shed 3 bases and J shed 3 bases, with 18 bases lying between them. Germline CDR1 SGHAT, CDR2 FQNNGV. The chain's CDR3 is CASSFGASGVGYEQYF. CDR3 DNA: TGTGCCAGCAGCTTCGGGGCATCAGGGGTGGGCTACGAGCAGTACTTC. The whole variable domain, remainder taken from reference TRBV11-2 and TRBJ2-7, is EAGVAQSPRYKIIEKRQSVAFWCNPISGHATLYWYQQILGQGPKLLIQFQNNGVVDDSQLPKDRFSAERLKGVDSTLKIQPAKLEDSAVYLCASSFGASGVGYEQYFGPGTRLTVT.

In its sample, this clonotype was seen many times. The gene calls are TRBV5-1 and TRBJ2-7, with TRBD2 matching over 14 bases. This CDR3 is 21 amino acids long. J was trimmed by 4 bases and V by 1 base; bases with no gene match: 19. The germline V gene has CDR1 SGHRS and CDR2 YFSETQ. The CDR3 protein is CASSLSLSSIGLAGGTYEQYF. The DNA of the CDR3 is TGCGCCAGCAGCTTGTCTCTCTCGTCAATCGGACTAGCGGGAGGTACTTACGAGCAGTACTTC.

This clonotype was recorded a few times. The J gene is TRBJ2-1, the V gene TRBV9; D is ambiguous. CDR1 and CDR2 from the germline V gene are SGDLS and YYNGEE. V was pared by 4 bases and J by 7 bases, with 6 bases between. The CDR3 sequence is 11 residues long. CDR3 nucleotides: TGTGCCAGCAGCATCGGGAATGAGCAGTTCTTC. Its protein product is CASSIGNEQFF.

Comments on this clonotype: An end of the junction differs from the germline gene, which may be a read error. The rearrangement joins TRBV7-9 to TRBJ2-1, with D possibly TRBD2 on 6 matching bases. This CDR3 is 12 amino acids long. Germline lookup yields CDR1 SEHNR and CDR2 FQNEAQ (reference sequence). This CDR3 is CASSTGGNDQFF. The CDR3 DNA follows: TGTGCCAGCAGCACCGGAGGGAATGACCAGTTCTTC.

The chain has TRBV29-1 and TRBJ2-3; D is possibly TRBD1 or TRBD2 (6 bases each). In germline, CDR1 is SQVTM, CDR2 ANQGSEA. The CDR3 is 13 residues long. Trimming removed 8 bases at V and 6 bases at J, with 18 bases between. Here the CDR3 reads CSSNSWGADTQYF. CDR3 nucleotides: TGCAGCTCGAATTCGTGGGGGGCCGATACGCAGTATTTT.

This clonotype has just one count. This may come from a read error, since a much larger clone is one base off. V usage is TRBV7-3 and J usage is TRBJ2-7; D is unclear. From germline, CDR1 is SGHTA and CDR2 FQGTGA. V dropped 1 base and J dropped 4 bases, with 11 bases sitting between them. The CDR3 spans 14 residues. Here the CDR3 reads CASSLMGMGYEQYF. CDR3 coding DNA: TGTGCCAGCAGCTTAATGGGCATGGGGTACGAGCAGTACTTC.

This clonotype was seen a handful of times. The chain links TRBV12-3 or TRBV12-4 to TRBJ2-7; 13 bases line up with TRBD2. The CDR3 sequence is 15 residues long. The V segment lost 6 bases and the J segment 4 bases; nucleotides outside the gene matches: 6. CDR3 loop: CASSLGLAGVYEQYF. DNA for the CDR3: TGTGCCAGCAGCCTCGGACTAGCGGGAGTATACGAGCAGTACTTC.

On this clonotype: This may stem from a read error, because a much larger clone lies one nucleotide away. The chain has TRBV27 and TRBJ2-7; D is uncertain. This CDR3 contains 13 residues. Germline CDR1 reads MNHEY; CDR2 reads SMNVEV (reference sequence). In nucleotides, the CDR3 is TGTTCCAGCGTCGGGCAGGCTGGGTACGAGCAGTACTTC. Translating it yields CSSVGQAGYEQYF.

Many counts were recorded for this clonotype. The rearrangement uses TRBV20-1 and TRBJ1-5, with D hard to call. V was trimmed by 5 bases and J by 4 bases, leaving 15 bases between them. Germline V lookup: CDR1 DFQATT, CDR2 SNEGSKA (reference sequence). There are 14 residues in the CDR3. The CDR3 spells CSASHKASNQPQHF. The CDR3 DNA is TGCAGTGCTTCCCACAAGGCCTCTAATCAGCCCCAGCATTTT.

This clonotype came up many times. This sequence joins TRBV3-1 and TRBJ2-7, with 12 bases matching TRBD2. V was pared by 6 bases and J by 2 bases, with 2 bases of the junction left unmatched. The CDR3 has 14 residues. Germline assignment: CDR1 LGHDT and CDR2 YNNKEL (reference sequence). The CDR3 bases are TGTGCCAGCAGGACTAGCGGGAGCCCCTACGAGCAGTACTTC. Translated: CASRTSGSPYEQYF.

This clonotype is categorized as medium-sized. J is TRBJ2-1 and V is TRBV6-6; 7 bases map to TRBD2. The CDR3 extends over 16 amino acids. Trimming took 2 bases from V and 4 from J; bases not matched to a gene: 8. Per germline, CDR1 MNHNY and CDR2 SVGAGI (reference sequence). The CDR3 DNA reads as TGTGCCAGCAGTTACGTCGCGGGAGAGGTATACAATGAGCAGTTCTTC. Its protein is CASSYVAGEVYNEQFF.

In its sample, this clonotype was seen many times. This chain connects TRBV7-2 to TRBJ1-5; TRBD1 aligns across 12 bases. V dropped 5 bases and J dropped 2; count of bases not matched to a gene: 10. The CDR3 extends over 18 amino acids. Germline CDR1 reads SGHTA; CDR2 reads FQGNSA. CDR3 sequence reads: CASSANRDRGLRNQPQHF. CDR3 DNA sequence: TGTGCCAGCAGCGCGAACCGGGACAGGGGGCTCCGCAATCAGCCCCAGCATTTT.

As DNA, the CDR3 is TGTGCCAGCAGCCTGGACAGGGGGTTCTATGGCTACACCTTC. Translation: CASSLDRGFYGYTF. This sequence joins TRBV7-9 and TRBJ1-2; TRBD1 aligns across 10 bases. The CDR3 runs to 14 residues. In germline, CDR1 is SEHNR, CDR2 FQNEAQ (reference sequence). Trimming removed 5 bases from V and 4 bases from J; junction bases left unmatched: 4.

The chain is built from TRBV5-1 and TRBJ1-1; D ambiguous. Trimming left V 0 bases short and J 4 bases short, with 10 bases between. The CDR3 contains 14 residues. The germline CDR1 and CDR2 sequences are SGHRS and YFSETQ. CDR3 loop: CASSLAAAVTEAFF. CDR3 in DNA: TGCGCCAGCAGCTTGGCCGCGGCAGTCACTGAAGCTTTCTTT. The full variable domain, its missing parts supplied by reference TRBV5-1 and TRBJ1-1, is KAGVTQTPRYLIKTRGQQVTLSCSPISGHRSVSWYQQTPGQGLQFLFEYFSETQRNKGNFPGRFSGRQFSNSRSEMNVSTLELGDSALYLCASSLAAAVTEAFFGQGTRLTVV.

This clonotype appeared many times. The chain combines TRBV20-1 with TRBJ2-1; TRBD2 agrees at 10 bases. Germline V gene sequence: CDR1 DFQATT, CDR2 SNEGSKA (reference sequence). V trimming: 7 bases; J trimming: 4 bases; junction bases outside the gene matches: 16. This CDR3 is built from 17 residues. The CDR3: CSGDSGRPLSPYNEQFF. The CDR3 region has the DNA TGCAGTGGGGATAGCGGGAGGCCCCTCTCCCCTTACAATGAGCAGTTCTTC.